Listed here are 24 T cell receptor beta chains from one sample, sequenced in a study of T cell repertoires in cytomegalovirus infection. One entry per CDR3 protein results from TCRdb running MiXCR on the reads. The table includes 200,000 to 300,000 distinct CDR3 sequences, 8% to 9.5% detected once. The sequencing input was PBMCs. These receptors were obtained from a human donor in good health (CMV status not recorded). Some clones in this sample may be carry-over from other donors' samples.

This clonotype was detected many times. The rearrangement uses TRBV7-2 and TRBJ2-1; D is perhaps TRBD1 (5 bases). V gave up 1 base and J gave up 8 bases, with 12 bases separating them. This CDR3 has 14 residues. Germline CDR1 and CDR2: SGHTA and FQGNSA. CDR3 region: CASSLVQGADEQFF. The CDR3 DNA is TGTGCCAGCAGCTTAGTCCAGGGTGCGGATGAGCAGTTCTTC.

The chain couples TRBV28 to TRBJ1-2, with 7 nucleotides matching TRBD1. V was clipped by 4 bases and J by 7 bases; unmatched bases: 9. From germline, CDR1 is MDHEN and CDR2 SYDVKM. The CDR3 sequence is 14 residues long. The DNA for the CDR3 is TGTGCCAGCAGTTCACCCGACAGGGTAACTGGCTACACCTTC. It specifies CASSSPDRVTGYTF.

This clonotype was recorded many times. The chain has TRBV7-2 and TRBJ2-1; 13 bases are shared with TRBD2. CDR1 is SGHTA, CDR2 FQGNSA, per germline. V shed 7 bases, J shed 7 bases, and the junction held 13 bases outside the gene matches. CDR3 length: 17 amino acids. The CDR3 reads CASNKQGLAGSKNEQFF. CDR3 in DNA: TGTGCCAGCAATAAACAGGGACTAGCGGGAAGCAAAAATGAGCAGTTCTTC.

The sample holds a few counts of this clonotype. The chain employs TRBV7-8 and TRBJ2-7; D remains unclear. The CDR3 covers 14 residues. The ends were cut back, 5 bases at V and 1 base at J, with 12 bases in the middle. CDR1 and CDR2 from the germline V gene are SGHVS and FQNEAQ. CDR3 residues: CASSQQWGSYEQYV. CDR3 DNA: TGTGCCAGCAGCCAGCAGTGGGGTTCCTACGAGCAGTACGTC.

Notes on this clonotype: An end of the junction does not agree with germline; a read error may underlie this. This chain connects TRBV19 to TRBJ2-5, with D possibly being TRBD1 (6 bases). Germline loops: CDR1 LNHDA, CDR2 SQIVND (reference sequence). The length of the CDR3 is 13 residues. CDR3 sequence: CTSSRTVQETQYF. For the CDR3, the DNA is TGTACCAGTAGTCGGACAGTCCAAGAGACCCAGTACTTC.

This clonotype turned up a few times. The junction departs from germline at one end; a sequencing error may be responsible. The rearrangement links TRBV7-2 to TRBJ1-1; TRBD1 aligns across 7 bases. Looked up from germline, CDR1 is SGHTA and CDR2 is FQGNSA. This CDR3 contains 15 residues. Written as DNA, the CDR3 is TGTGCCAGCAGCATAGCGGGACAGATGAACACTGAAGCTTTCTTT. It is translated as CASSIAGQMNTEAFF.

This clonotype occurred once. A much larger clone sits a single nucleotide away, making a read error possible. The V and J genes are TRBV7-2 and TRBJ2-1; TRBD2 matches at 8 bases. After removal of 3 bases from V and 6 bases from J, the junction contained 16 bases not matched to a gene. The germline V gene encodes CDR1 SGHTA and CDR2 FQGNSA. This CDR3 has 18 amino acids. CDR3 in amino acids: CASSFAVIGGATVNEQFF. CDR3 DNA sequence: TGTGCCAGCAGCTTCGCAGTCATCGGGGGGGCGACCGTCAATGAGCAGTTCTTC.

The V call is TRBV20-1, the J call TRBJ2-6; D gene unclear. V lost 1 base to trimming and J lost 1 base, with 8 bases between them. Germline lookup yields CDR1 DFQATT and CDR2 SNEGSKA (reference sequence). This CDR3 contains 15 residues. CDR3 nucleotides: TGCAGTGCTAGAGTACGAGGTTCTGGGGCCAACGTCCTGACTTTC. This translates into CSARVRGSGANVLTF.

The gene calls are TRBV28 and TRBJ2-1; D not resolved. V shed 3 bases and J shed 7 bases, with 7 bases lying between them. The CDR3 runs to 12 residues. Germline CDR1 is MDHEN and CDR2 is SYDVKM. In DNA form, the CDR3 reads TGTGCCAGCAGTTTCTTGGAAAATGAGCAGTTCTTC. Its protein product is CASSFLENEQFF.

There are many counts of this clonotype. V usage is TRBV7-2 and J usage is TRBJ2-3, with TRBD1 identical over 7 bases. The CDR3 loop spans 13 amino acids. CDR1 is SGHTA and CDR2 is FQGNSA in the germline V gene. V was pared by 2 bases and J by 4 bases, with 0 bases of the junction left unmatched. The CDR3 DNA sequence: TGTGCCAGCAGCTTACAGGGGGCAGATACGCAGTATTTT. Amino acid sequence: CASSLQGADTQYF.

This chain uses TRBV7-6 with TRBJ2-3, with TRBD2 identical over 11 bases. V dropped 4 bases and J dropped 0; count of bases not matched to a gene: 9. From germline, CDR1 is SGHVS and CDR2 FNYEAQ. This CDR3 comprises 18 residues. The CDR3 loop reads CASSSPGTSGRSTDTQYF. In nucleotides, the CDR3 is TGTGCCAGCAGCTCCCCCGGGACTAGCGGACGTAGCACAGATACGCAGTATTTT.

In its sample, this clonotype was seen many times. The chain couples TRBV7-2 to TRBJ1-4; tentatively, D is TRBD1 (6 bases). CDR3 length: 12 residues. Trimming pared 4 bases from V and 8 bases from J, leaving 8 bases between. Germline loops: CDR1 SGHTA, CDR2 FQGNSA. The DNA for the CDR3 is TGTGCCAGCAGCTACGGGGGCGAAAAACTGTTTTTT. Translating gives CASSYGGEKLFF.

This clonotype showed up just a few times. The rearrangement joins TRBV28 to TRBJ2-7; 9 positions match TRBD1. The CDR3 loop spans 16 amino acids. V shed 4 bases, J shed 4 bases, and the junction held 11 bases outside the gene matches. Per the germline V gene, CDR1 is MDHEN and CDR2 is SYDVKM. CDR3 nucleotide sequence: TGTGCCAGCAGTTCCCCCGGACAGGGGATAACATACGAGCAGTACTTC. Amino acid sequence: CASSSPGQGITYEQYF.

V and J are TRBV6-5 and TRBJ2-6; the match to TRBD1 covers 12 bases. The J segment lost 4 bases and the V segment lost 0 bases, leaving 7 bases of the junction unmatched. CDR3 length equals 19 residues. The germline CDR1 and CDR2 sequences are MNHEY and SVGAGI. The CDR3 spells CASSYSLGTGGSGANVLTF. For the CDR3, the DNA is TGTGCCAGCAGTTACTCCCTTGGGACAGGGGGCTCCGGGGCCAACGTCCTGACTTTC.

The rearrangement links TRBV5-1 to TRBJ2-7, with D unclear. The CDR3 is made up of 15 amino acids. V was cut by 3 bases and J by 2 bases, with 15 bases left in between. Germline values: CDR1 SGHRS, CDR2 YFSETQ. The chain's CDR3 is CASSSNSLGAYEQYF. CDR3 sequence (DNA): TGCGCCAGCAGCTCCAACTCCCTTGGGGCCTACGAGCAGTACTTC.

At least ten counts were recorded for this clonotype. The chain combines TRBV20-1 with TRBJ2-6; D is ambiguous. Germline assignment: CDR1 DFQATT and CDR2 SNEGSKA (reference sequence). This CDR3 region has 16 residues. The ends were cut back, 6 bases at V and 0 bases at J, with 15 bases in the middle. The CDR3 protein is CSASLGGPSGANVLTF. Written as DNA, the CDR3 is TGCAGTGCAAGCTTGGGCGGACCCTCTGGGGCCAACGTCCTGACTTTC.

Ten or more counts support this clonotype. This sequence joins TRBV5-1 and TRBJ2-5; 7 bases match TRBD2. The CDR3 is made up of 15 amino acids. Trimming took 0 bases from V and 2 from J; bases not matched to a gene: 4. Germline V gene sequence: CDR1 SGHRS, CDR2 YFSETQ. Written as DNA, the CDR3 is TGCGCCAGCAGCTTGGAGGGAGGGTCGCAAGAGACCCAGTACTTC. Encoded protein: CASSLEGGSQETQYF.

At least ten counts were recorded for this clonotype. J is TRBJ1-5 and V is TRBV28; D ambiguous. Trimming left V 2 bases short and J 0 bases short, with 11 bases between. Germline CDR1 MDHEN, CDR2 SYDVKM. This CDR3 has 16 amino acids. This CDR3 is CASSLLTRNSNQPQHF. CDR3 nucleotide sequence: TGTGCCAGCAGTTTACTGACTCGGAATAGCAATCAGCCCCAGCATTTT.

With respect to this clonotype: A much bigger clone sits one base away, suggesting this may be a read error. The chain has TRBV7-2 and TRBJ1-6; a weak D match, TRBD1 (5 bases). Per the germline V gene, CDR1 is SGHTA and CDR2 is FQGNSA. There are 17 residues in the CDR3. CDR3 in amino acids: CASSQRGAGGYNSPHHF. CDR3 in DNA: TGTGCCAGCAGCCAGAGGGGCGCGGGAGGCTATAATTCACCCCACCACTTT.

This clonotype turned up a few times. This chain connects TRBV10-3 to TRBJ2-7, with a weak D call TRBD1 (6 bases). CDR3 length: 12 amino acids. CDR1 is ENHRY and CDR2 is SYGVKD in the germline V gene. The V end lost 10 bases, the J end lost 7 bases, and 17 bases lay between the germline ends. CDR3 sequence (DNA): TGTGCCACGACCGAATCCGGGACAGAGCAGTACTTC. It specifies CATTESGTEQYF.

This clonotype occurred many times. The chain joins TRBV5-6 to TRBJ2-5; TRBD2 matches 11 bases. V was pared by 4 bases and J by 2 bases, with 1 base of the junction left unmatched. The germline V gene encodes CDR1 SGHDT and CDR2 YYEEEE. The CDR3 extends over 14 amino acids. This CDR3 is CASSGTSGQETQYF. As DNA, the CDR3 is TGTGCCAGCAGCGGGACTAGCGGACAAGAGACCCAGTACTTC.

This clonotype has ten or more counts. V gene TRBV7-2 combines with J gene TRBJ2-1; D remains unclear. The V gene lost 1 base and the J gene lost 14 bases, with 9 bases spanning the gap. The CDR3 is 11 residues long. Germline CDR1 SGHTA, CDR2 FQGNSA. CDR3 sequence (DNA): TGTGCCAGCAGCTTAGGTAGGGTTGAGTTCTTC. It is translated as CASSLGRVEFF.

This clonotype was seen repeatedly, ten times or more. J is TRBJ2-3 and V is TRBV12-3 or TRBV12-4; 10 nucleotides line up with TRBD2. The V gene end was trimmed by 4 bases and the J gene end by 7 bases; junction bases not matched to a gene: 11. CDR3 length: 16 amino acids. The CDR3 DNA reads TGTGCCAGCAGTTCCCGTGGAGCGGGAGGGTGGAATACGCAGTATTTT. It is translated as CASSSRGAGGWNTQYF.

The chain joins TRBV20-1 to TRBJ1-2, with D possibly matching TRBD1 (5 bases). The CDR3 runs 12 residues. Germline CDR1 DFQATT, CDR2 SNEGSKA (reference sequence). V lost 4 bases, J lost 5 bases, and 11 bases lay in between. CDR3 sequence (DNA): TGCAGTGCTACCGGGACGTTATATGGCTACACCTTC. The encoded protein is CSATGTLYGYTF.